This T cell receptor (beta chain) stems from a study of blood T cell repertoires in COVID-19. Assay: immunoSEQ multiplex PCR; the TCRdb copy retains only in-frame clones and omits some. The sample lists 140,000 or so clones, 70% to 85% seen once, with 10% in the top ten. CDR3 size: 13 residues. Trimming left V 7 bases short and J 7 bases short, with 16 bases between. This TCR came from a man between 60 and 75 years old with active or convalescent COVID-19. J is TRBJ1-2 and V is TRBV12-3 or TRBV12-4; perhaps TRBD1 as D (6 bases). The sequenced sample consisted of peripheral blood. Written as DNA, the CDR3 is TGTGCCAGCAAAATCGAACAGGGCTTTGGCTACACCTTC. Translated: CASKIEQGFGYTF.